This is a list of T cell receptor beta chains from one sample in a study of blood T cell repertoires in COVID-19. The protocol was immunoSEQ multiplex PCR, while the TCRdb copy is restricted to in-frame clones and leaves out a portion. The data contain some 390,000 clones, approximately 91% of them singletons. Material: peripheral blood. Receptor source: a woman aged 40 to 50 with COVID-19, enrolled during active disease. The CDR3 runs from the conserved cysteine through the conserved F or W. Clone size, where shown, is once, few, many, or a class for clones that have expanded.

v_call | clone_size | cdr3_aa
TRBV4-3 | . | CASSRYLTGTLAEAFF
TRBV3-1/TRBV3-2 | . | CASTVRGANVLTF
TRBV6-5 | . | CASSYLTDQETQYF
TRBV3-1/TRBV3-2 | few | CASSRGQGTRYNSPLHF
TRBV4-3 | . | CASSQVVEGGRETQYF
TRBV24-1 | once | CATSDGTEETQYF
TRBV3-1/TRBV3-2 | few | CASSQVQVAEAFF
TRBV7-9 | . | CASTLMGGRDTEAFF
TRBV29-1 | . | CSVTGNGYTF
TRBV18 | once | CASSREKAADSPLHF
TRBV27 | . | CASTSNYRGDYGYTF
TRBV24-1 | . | CATRGDSNQPQHF
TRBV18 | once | CASSPQRGEEAGYTF
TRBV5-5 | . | CASSTTGVPDTQYF
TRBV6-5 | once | CASSKGQGDNSPLHF